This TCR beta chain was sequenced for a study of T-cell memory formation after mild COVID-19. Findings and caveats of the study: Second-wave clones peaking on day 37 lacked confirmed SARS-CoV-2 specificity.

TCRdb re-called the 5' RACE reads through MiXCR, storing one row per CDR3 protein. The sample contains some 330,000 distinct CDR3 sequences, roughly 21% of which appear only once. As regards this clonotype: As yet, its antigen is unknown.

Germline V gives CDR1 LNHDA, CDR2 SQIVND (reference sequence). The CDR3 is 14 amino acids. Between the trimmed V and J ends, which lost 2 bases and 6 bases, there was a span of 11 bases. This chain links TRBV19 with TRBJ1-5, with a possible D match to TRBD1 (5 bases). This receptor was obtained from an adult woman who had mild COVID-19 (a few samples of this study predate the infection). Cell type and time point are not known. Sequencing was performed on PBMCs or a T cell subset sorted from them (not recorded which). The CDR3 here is CASSITWGGQPQHF. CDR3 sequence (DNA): TGTGCCAGTAGTATAACTTGGGGGGGTCAGCCCCAGCATTTT.